A selection of T cell receptor beta chains follows, all from one sample in a study of blood T cell repertoires in COVID-19. This table comes from immunoSEQ multiplex PCR, and its TCRdb copy is limited to in-frame clones, with some not included. Of 150,000 or so clones listed, roughly 88% were seen once; the top ten hold about 1.2%. The sequenced material came from peripheral blood. The receptors here all came from a man aged 55 to 69 who had recovered from COVID-19. Each CDR3 is given with its conserved first and last residue. A D gene is named only where the DNA matches it firmly. Size values are once, few and many counts, or a class for expanded clones, and some rows have none.

CDR3nt: TGTGCCAGCAGCCACGGGGGGCAGAGTTCACCCCTCCACTTT
CDR3aa: CASSHGGQSSPLHF
d_gene: NA
j_gene: TRBJ1-6
len: 14
v_gene: TRBV7-9
abundance: NA

CDR3nt: TGTGCCAGCAGCGCTAGACAGGGAGGTTTAAATTCACCCCTCCACTTT
CDR3aa: CASSARQGGLNSPLHF
d_gene: TRBD1
j_gene: TRBJ1-6
len: 16
v_gene: TRBV7-6
abundance: once

CDR3nt: TGTGCTAGCAGCCGCGGGACTTACTACAATGAGCAGTTCTTC
CDR3aa: CASSRGTYYNEQFF
d_gene: NA
j_gene: TRBJ2-1
len: 14
v_gene: TRBV7-7
abundance: NA

CDR3nt: TGTGCCAGCAGCTTTATCTACGGGGATGAGCAGTTCTTC
CDR3aa: CASSFIYGDEQFF
d_gene: NA
j_gene: TRBJ2-1
len: 13
v_gene: TRBV11-3
abundance: NA

CDR3nt: TGTGCCAGCTCACCAGGTTTCAGTACTAACTATGGCTACACCTTC
CDR3aa: CASSPGFSTNYGYTF
d_gene: NA
j_gene: TRBJ1-2
len: 15
v_gene: TRBV18
abundance: once

CDR3nt: TGTGCCAGCAGCACCCGGACAGGGGGCTACTACGAGCAGTACTTC
CDR3aa: CASSTRTGGYYEQYF
d_gene: TRBD1
j_gene: TRBJ2-7
len: 15
v_gene: TRBV13
abundance: NA

CDR3nt: TGCGCCAGCAGCTTGCATGGGGCAGGGATTGCGGATGGCTACACCTTC
CDR3aa: CASSLHGAGIADGYTF
d_gene: NA
j_gene: TRBJ1-2
len: 16
v_gene: TRBV5-1
abundance: NA

CDR3nt: TGTGCCAGCAGCTACCGAGGTGGACAGAACACTGAAGCTTTCTTT
CDR3aa: CASSYRGGQNTEAFF
d_gene: NA
j_gene: TRBJ1-1
len: 15
v_gene: TRBV7-2
abundance: NA

CDR3nt: TGTGCCAGCAGTGAATACGGGACAGGGGAAGAAAACACCATATATTTT
CDR3aa: CASSEYGTGEENTIYF
d_gene: TRBD1
j_gene: TRBJ1-3
len: 16
v_gene: TRBV25-1
abundance: NA

CDR3nt: TGTGCCATCGACAACGACAGGGGGCCAGATACGCAGTATTTT
CDR3aa: CAIDNDRGPDTQYF
d_gene: TRBD1
j_gene: TRBJ2-3
len: 14
v_gene: TRBV10-3
abundance: NA

CDR3nt: TGCAGCGTTGATGATGCGGACAGGGACAATGAGCAGTTCTTC
CDR3aa: CSVDDADRDNEQFF
d_gene: TRBD1
j_gene: TRBJ2-1
len: 14
v_gene: TRBV29-1
abundance: NA

CDR3nt: TGTGCCAGCTCACCTCTCTCACCTCGGCCAGGATTCTTCGGGGGGGCCGCAGATACGCAGTATTTT
CDR3aa: CASSPLSPRPGFFGGAADTQYF
d_gene: TRBD2
j_gene: TRBJ2-3
len: 22
v_gene: TRBV18
abundance: NA

CDR3nt: TGTGCCAGCAAAGCAGGGATCGGGGCCAACGTCCTGACTTTC
CDR3aa: CASKAGIGANVLTF
d_gene: NA
j_gene: TRBJ2-6
len: 14
v_gene: TRBV6-5
abundance: NA

CDR3nt: TGTGCCAGTAGAGAGGGGACAGGGGCAACATTGGCGGCTGAAGCTTTCTTT
CDR3aa: CASREGTGATLAAEAFF
d_gene: TRBD1
j_gene: TRBJ1-1
len: 17
v_gene: TRBV19
abundance: NA

CDR3nt: TGTGCCAGCAGCCGAGAGAGCTATGGCTACACCTTC
CDR3aa: CASSRESYGYTF
d_gene: NA
j_gene: TRBJ1-2
len: 12
v_gene: TRBV14
abundance: NA

CDR3nt: TGCGCCAGCAGCCAAGATAGCAACGGTTACTACAATGAGCAGTTCTTC
CDR3aa: CASSQDSNGYYNEQFF
d_gene: NA
j_gene: TRBJ2-1
len: 16
v_gene: TRBV4-3
abundance: NA

CDR3nt: TGCAGTGCTAGTCATGGCGGCAGGGCGGCCACCGGGGAGCTGTTTTTT
CDR3aa: CSASHGGRAATGELFF
d_gene: NA
j_gene: TRBJ2-2
len: 16
v_gene: TRBV20-1
abundance: NA

CDR3nt: TGTGCCAGCAGCTTAGCAGGGACAGACTACACTGAAGCTTTCTTT
CDR3aa: CASSLAGTDYTEAFF
d_gene: TRBD1
j_gene: TRBJ1-1
len: 15
v_gene: TRBV7-8
abundance: NA

CDR3nt: TGTGCCAGCAGCTTAACAGGGGGAACTGAAGCTTTCTTT
CDR3aa: CASSLTGGTEAFF
d_gene: TRBD1
j_gene: TRBJ1-1
len: 13
v_gene: TRBV7-9
abundance: NA

CDR3nt: TGCGCCAGCAGTGAGTCGAACGGAGGTTACAATGAGCAGTTCTTC
CDR3aa: CASSESNGGYNEQFF
d_gene: NA
j_gene: TRBJ2-1
len: 15
v_gene: TRBV10-1
abundance: NA

CDR3nt: TGTGCCAGCTTAAACTTGAACACTGAAGCTTTCTTT
CDR3aa: CASLNLNTEAFF
d_gene: NA
j_gene: TRBJ1-1
len: 12
v_gene: TRBV6-5
abundance: NA

CDR3nt: TGTGCCAGCACCCGAACGGGGGGTGGCGAAAAACTGTTTTTT
CDR3aa: CASTRTGGGEKLFF
d_gene: NA
j_gene: TRBJ1-4
len: 14
v_gene: TRBV2
abundance: NA

CDR3nt: TGTGCCAGCATGGGGGGATGGAACACCGGGGAGCTGTTTTTT
CDR3aa: CASMGGWNTGELFF
d_gene: NA
j_gene: TRBJ2-2
len: 14
v_gene: TRBV7-8
abundance: NA

CDR3nt: TGTGCCAGCAGTTCCCAGGGGGCGCGGGAGACCCAGTACTTC
CDR3aa: CASSSQGARETQYF
d_gene: TRBD1
j_gene: TRBJ2-5
len: 14
v_gene: TRBV6-6
abundance: once

CDR3nt: TGTGCCAGCGGGAGGGGCTCCGGCACAGATACGCAGTATTTT
CDR3aa: CASGRGSGTDTQYF
d_gene: TRBD2
j_gene: TRBJ2-3
len: 14
v_gene: TRBV19
abundance: NA

CDR3nt: TGTGCCAGCAGCCCCTCCCCAAGGACAGGGTTCAGCACCGGGGAGCTGTTTTTT
CDR3aa: CASSPSPRTGFSTGELFF
d_gene: TRBD1
j_gene: TRBJ2-2
len: 18
v_gene: TRBV7-3
abundance: NA

CDR3nt: TGTGCCAGCAGCCTGCGACAGGGGGTCGCTCATGGCTACACCTTC
CDR3aa: CASSLRQGVAHGYTF
d_gene: TRBD1
j_gene: TRBJ1-2
len: 15
v_gene: TRBV7-9
abundance: NA

CDR3nt: TGTGCCAGCAGTGATGGACAGGGACCCCAAGAGACCCAGTACTTC
CDR3aa: CASSDGQGPQETQYF
d_gene: TRBD1
j_gene: TRBJ2-5
len: 15
v_gene: TRBV6-1
abundance: NA

CDR3nt: TGTGCCAGCAGCCATCGTACACTAGCGGGGGCACACAATGAGCAGTTCTTC
CDR3aa: CASSHRTLAGAHNEQFF
d_gene: TRBD2
j_gene: TRBJ2-1
len: 17
v_gene: TRBV3-1/TRBV3-2
abundance: once

CDR3nt: TGTGCCACCAGTGATAGCCGGCGGACAGGTACGCAGTATTTT
CDR3aa: CATSDSRRTGTQYF
d_gene: TRBD1
j_gene: TRBJ2-3
len: 14
v_gene: TRBV24-1
abundance: once

CDR3nt: TGTGCCAGCAGTTCCGCCGACAGGGGGCTTGGCTACACCTTC
CDR3aa: CASSSADRGLGYTF
d_gene: TRBD1
j_gene: TRBJ1-2
len: 14
v_gene: TRBV6-2/TRBV6-3
abundance: NA

CDR3nt: TGTGCCAGCACAGGTCGAGCGGCCTACGAGCAGTACTTC
CDR3aa: CASTGRAAYEQYF
d_gene: NA
j_gene: TRBJ2-7
len: 13
v_gene: TRBV6-5
abundance: NA

CDR3nt: TGTGCCAGCAGTGACCGGGTTGATGAAAAACTGTTTTTT
CDR3aa: CASSDRVDEKLFF
d_gene: NA
j_gene: TRBJ1-4
len: 13
v_gene: TRBV2
abundance: NA

CDR3nt: TGTGCCAGCAGCTTAGATGACAGGGCGTCTAATGAAAAACTGTTTTTT
CDR3aa: CASSLDDRASNEKLFF
d_gene: TRBD1
j_gene: TRBJ1-4
len: 16
v_gene: TRBV11-2
abundance: NA

CDR3nt: TGTGCCAGCTCACCGTCCCTTAGAAACAGGGGGCAGGACGGTGAGCAGTTCTTC
CDR3aa: CASSPSLRNRGQDGEQFF
d_gene: TRBD1
j_gene: TRBJ2-1
len: 18
v_gene: TRBV18
abundance: once

CDR3nt: TGCGCCAGCAGCCAAGTGGGAGGATCTAGCAATCAGCCCCAGCATTTT
CDR3aa: CASSQVGGSSNQPQHF
d_gene: NA
j_gene: TRBJ1-5
len: 16
v_gene: TRBV4-1
abundance: NA

CDR3nt: TGTGCCAGCAGCTTGGGGACAGGGGTGGGAGAGCAGTACTTC
CDR3aa: CASSLGTGVGEQYF
d_gene: TRBD1
j_gene: TRBJ2-7
len: 14
v_gene: TRBV5-4
abundance: NA

CDR3nt: TGTGCCAGCAGCTCGGGGGGGCGCGACACCGGGGAGCTGTTTTTT
CDR3aa: CASSSGGRDTGELFF
d_gene: TRBD2
j_gene: TRBJ2-2
len: 15
v_gene: TRBV11-3
abundance: NA

CDR3nt: TGTGCCAGCACCGCTTCGGTGAATTGGAACTATGGCTACACCTTC
CDR3aa: CASTASVNWNYGYTF
d_gene: NA
j_gene: TRBJ1-2
len: 15
v_gene: TRBV7-9
abundance: once

CDR3nt: TGCGCCAGCAGCCGCTTACAGGCGAACACTGAAGCTTTCTTT
CDR3aa: CASSRLQANTEAFF
d_gene: NA
j_gene: TRBJ1-1
len: 14
v_gene: TRBV5-1
abundance: NA

CDR3nt: TGTGCCAGCAGCCAACTCAGGGGGTACGAGCAGTACTTC
CDR3aa: CASSQLRGYEQYF
d_gene: TRBD1
j_gene: TRBJ2-7
len: 13
v_gene: TRBV3-1/TRBV3-2
abundance: NA

CDR3nt: TGTGCCAGTAGTATTATGAGCTCTGGGGCCAACGTCCTGACTTTC
CDR3aa: CASSIMSSGANVLTF
d_gene: NA
j_gene: TRBJ2-6
len: 15
v_gene: TRBV19
abundance: NA